This T cell receptor beta chain was sequenced in a study of control samples from healthy donors and cancer patients. CDR3 length equals 17 residues. CDR1 LNHDA and CDR2 SQIVND come from the germline V gene (reference sequence). Trimming took 1 base from V and 7 from J; bases not matched to a gene: 9. Data came from immunoSEQ multiplex PCR; TCRdb stores just in-frame clones and leaves some out. The sample records about 98,000 clones, around 82% being singletons. This TCR was recovered from a man between 60 and 75 years old in good health. The gene calls are TRBV19 and TRBJ2-1, with 11 bases identical to TRBD2. Input material: blood. CDR3 sequence: CASSIAPGSGGANEQFF. The CDR3, as DNA: TGTGCCAGTAGTATAGCTCCGGGTAGCGGGGGGGCAAATGAGCAGTTCTTC.